This T cell receptor (beta chain) was retrieved from a study of CD8 T cells in Susac syndrome. V lost 3 bases and J lost 7; bases outside the gene matches: 8. CDR1 is SQVTM, CDR2 ANQGSEA, per germline. The CDR3 loop spans 13 amino acids. RNA was extracted with the RNeasy kit, and a quantity of roughly 0.5 to 1 ug was reverse transcribed using random hexamers. TCRdb reprocessed the immunoSEQ multiplex PCR reads via MiXCR and lists one record per CDR3 protein. The repertoire has approximately 210,000 distinct CDR3 sequences, about 95% of them found once; the top ten carry roughly 0.1%. This clonotype originated in a human donor with multiple sclerosis. The sequenced material came from CD4+ T cells from PBMCs. The genes are TRBV29-1 and TRBJ1-2; 7 bases are a match to TRBD1. The chain's CDR3 is CSVDQGVVSGYTF. The CDR3 DNA follows: TGCAGCGTTGACCAGGGGGTTGTTTCTGGCTACACCTTC.